These 15 T cell receptor beta chains came from one sample sequenced in a study of T cells in Graves' hyperthyroidism and ophthalmopathy. It was RNA transcripts that yielded the amplified TCR beta CDR3 regions. Carried out on the TCR CDR3, a first-round RT-PCR used the HTBI primer set. MiXCR, applied by TCRdb to the multiplex PCR reads, yields one record per CDR3 protein. The sample contains approximately 400,000 distinct CDR3 sequences, 18% of which appear only once. Input material: blood. Receptor source: a man between 18 and 29 years old with Graves' ophthalmopathy.

In DNA form, the CDR3 reads TGTGCCAGCAGCGAGTACTCCGGGGAGCTGTTTTTT. This encodes CASSEYSGELFF. J is TRBJ2-2 and V is TRBV7-3; D unclear. The V gene's germline CDR1 is SGHTA and CDR2 FQGTGA. This CDR3 spans 12 amino acids. V lost 5 bases and J 6 bases, leaving 7 bases between the germline ends.

A note on this clonotype: This CDR3 is missing its conserved last phenylalanine or tryptophan, likely due to a read error. CDR3 DNA sequence: TGTGCCAGCTCACCACTTGGGGACACCGGGGAGCTGTTTCTT. As protein: CASSPLGDTGELFL. The chain recombines TRBV18 with TRBJ2-2; D unclear. Germline V CDR1 and CDR2: KGHSH, LQKENI. The CDR3 runs 14 residues. Trimming stripped 1 base from V and 3 bases from J, with 6 bases between.

The chain is built from TRBV6-6 and TRBJ1-5; 7 bases align to TRBD1. Germline CDR1 is MNHNY and CDR2 is SVGAGI (reference sequence). Trimming removed 0 bases from V and 4 bases from J; junction bases left unmatched: 6. This CDR3 is 16 amino acids long. This CDR3 is CASSYSPGTANQPQHF. DNA for the CDR3: TGTGCCAGCAGTTACTCTCCGGGGACAGCTAATCAGCCCCAGCATTTT.

This clonotype has only a few counts. The chain combines TRBV5-6 with TRBJ2-1; D gene uncertain. From germline, CDR1 is SGHDT and CDR2 YYEEEE. The CDR3 runs 14 residues. V lost 5 bases to trimming and J lost 2 bases, with 11 bases between them. The CDR3 loop is CASRGWGTYNEQFF. The CDR3 nucleotides read TGTGCCAGCAGGGGTTGGGGAACCTACAATGAGCAGTTCTTC.

The rearrangement links TRBV27 to TRBJ1-3, with TRBD1 identical over 8 bases. The length of the CDR3 is 17 residues. V gave up 2 bases and J gave up 4 bases; unmatched junction bases: 10. Germline V gene data show CDR1 as MNHEY and CDR2 as SMNVEV (reference sequence). The DNA for the CDR3 is TGTGCCAGCAGTTTAAAACCCCAGGGGGCTGAAGGAAACACCATATATTTT. Residues: CASSLKPQGAEGNTIYF.

In this sample, this clonotype turned up many times. The J gene is TRBJ2-2, the V gene TRBV7-3; 7 bases are shared with TRBD1. Per germline, CDR1 SGHTA and CDR2 FQGTGA. Trimming removed 5 bases from V and 6 bases from J; junction bases left unmatched: 3. The CDR3 runs to 13 residues. The CDR3 DNA follows: TGTGCCAGCAGCCGGGGACAGTCCGGGGAGCTGTTTTTT. Its protein is CASSRGQSGELFF.

The chain carries TRBV10-3 and TRBJ2-1; weak D call: TRBD1 (8 bases). Trimming cost V 5 bases and J 2 bases, with 16 bases left between them. The germline V gene has CDR1 ENHRY and CDR2 SYGVKD. The CDR3 has 16 amino acids. The CDR3 sequence: CAISPGGGGTYNEQFF. The CDR3 DNA sequence: TGTGCCATCAGTCCAGGGGGCGGGGGAACCTACAATGAGCAGTTCTTC.

This clonotype came up many times. The J gene is TRBJ2-5, the V gene TRBV20-1; D is perhaps TRBD1 or TRBD2 (5 bases each). The CDR3 runs to 12 residues. Per the germline V gene, CDR1 is DFQATT and CDR2 is SNEGSKA (reference sequence). The V end lost 2 bases, the J end lost 3 bases, and 7 bases lay between the germline ends. CDR3 sequence: CSARQGEETQYF. CDR3 coding DNA: TGCAGTGCTAGACAGGGAGAAGAGACCCAGTACTTC.

This chain links TRBV6-1 with TRBJ1-4, with TRBD1 matching 7 bases. CDR1 MNHNS and CDR2 SASEGT come from the germline V gene. The CDR3 covers 14 residues. Trimming took 4 bases from V and 3 from J; bases not matched to a gene: 2. CDR3 coding DNA: TGTGCCAGCAGTGTGGGACAGTCTAATGAAAAACTGTTTTTT. This sequence encodes CASSVGQSNEKLFF.

A few counts support this clonotype. The rearrangement uses TRBV6-6 and TRBJ2-5, with D possibly matching TRBD1 (6 bases). V was shortened by 0 bases and J by 9 bases, with 20 bases between the two germline ends. The CDR3 spans 16 residues. Germline assignment: CDR1 MNHNY and CDR2 SVGAGI (reference sequence). CDR3 nucleotides: TGTGCCAGCAGTTACTCCTGGGGGCTAGCAGTAACGGCCCAGTACTTC. Amino acid sequence: CASSYSWGLAVTAQYF.

In this sample, this clonotype turned up a few times. The chain employs TRBV25-1 and TRBJ1-5; 8 positions agree with TRBD1. The CDR3 contains 14 residues. Germline-derived CDR1 and CDR2 are MGHDK and SYGVNS. V was pared by 4 bases and J by 4 bases, with 3 bases of the junction left unmatched. The DNA of the CDR3 is TGTGCCAGCAGTGGGACAGGGAAAAATCAGCCCCAGCATTTT. It specifies CASSGTGKNQPQHF.

The chain uses TRBV6-1 and TRBJ2-3; weak D call: TRBD1 (5 bases). The J call may be in error: the DNA end matches TRBJ1-5 better. The CDR3 extends over 16 amino acids. Germline values: CDR1 MNHNS, CDR2 SASEGT. The CDR3 sequence: CASRQRGSRGTDTQHF. CDR3 DNA sequence: TGTGCCAGCAGGCAACGAGGTAGCCGGGGCACAGATACGCAGCATTTT.

This clonotype appeared many times. The chain carries TRBV28 and TRBJ2-7; no reliable D call. With 10 bases removed from V and 5 bases from J, the gap between germline ends came to 12 bases. The length of the CDR3 is 11 residues. The germline V gene encodes CDR1 MDHEN and CDR2 SYDVKM. In nucleotides, the CDR3 is TGTGCCACGCTGGCTCCTAACGAGCAGTACTTC. Translated, it gives CATLAPNEQYF.

This clonotype has a handful of counts. The rearrangement joins TRBV6-5 to TRBJ1-2; D gene unclear. Trimming took 0 bases from V and 8 from J, leaving 16 bases between them. Germline CDR1 MNHEY, CDR2 SVGAGI. The CDR3 covers 15 residues. CDR3 sequence: CASSYSSFQIGGYTF. CDR3 bases: TGTGCCAGCAGTTACTCCTCCTTTCAAATCGGGGGCTACACCTTC.

This clonotype has a count of ten or more. The DNA of the CDR3 is TGCAGCGCCTTCGACAGGCGCGCCTACGAGCAGTACTTC. It yields the protein CSAFDRRAYEQYF. V usage is TRBV29-1 and J usage is TRBJ2-7; TRBD1 is a possible D gene (6 bases). CDR3 size: 13 residues. V was clipped by 7 bases and J by 2 bases, with 15 bases between them. Looked up from germline, CDR1 is SQVTM and CDR2 is ANQGSEA.